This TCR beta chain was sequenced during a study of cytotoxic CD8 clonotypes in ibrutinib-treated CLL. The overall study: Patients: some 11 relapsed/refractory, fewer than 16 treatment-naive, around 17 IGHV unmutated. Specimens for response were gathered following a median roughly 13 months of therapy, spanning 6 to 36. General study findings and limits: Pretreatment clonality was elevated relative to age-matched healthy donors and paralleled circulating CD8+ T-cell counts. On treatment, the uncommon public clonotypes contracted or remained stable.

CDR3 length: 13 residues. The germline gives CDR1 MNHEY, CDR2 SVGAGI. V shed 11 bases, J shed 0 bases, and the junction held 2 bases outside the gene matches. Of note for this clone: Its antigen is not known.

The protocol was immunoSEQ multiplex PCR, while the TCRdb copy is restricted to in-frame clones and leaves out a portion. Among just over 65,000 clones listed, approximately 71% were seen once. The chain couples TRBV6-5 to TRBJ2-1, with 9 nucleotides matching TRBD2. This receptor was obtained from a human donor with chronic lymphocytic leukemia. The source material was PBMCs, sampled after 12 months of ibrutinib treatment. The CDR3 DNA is TGTGCCTGCGGGAGGGGCTCCTACAATGAGCAGTTCTTC. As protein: CACGRGSYNEQFF.